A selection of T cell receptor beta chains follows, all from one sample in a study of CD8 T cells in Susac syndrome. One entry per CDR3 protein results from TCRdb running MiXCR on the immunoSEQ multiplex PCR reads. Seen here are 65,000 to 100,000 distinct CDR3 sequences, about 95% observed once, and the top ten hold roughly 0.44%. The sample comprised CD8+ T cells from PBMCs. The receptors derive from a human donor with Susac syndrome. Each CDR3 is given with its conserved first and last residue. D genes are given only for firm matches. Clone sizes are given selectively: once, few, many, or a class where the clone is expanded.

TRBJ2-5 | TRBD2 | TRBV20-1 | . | TGCAGTGCTACTCCTTCTAGCGGGAGTCTGGAGACCCAGTACTTC | CSATPSSGSLETQYF
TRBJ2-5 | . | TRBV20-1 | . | TGCAGTGCTAGAGTCCCGACAGCCCAAGAGACCCAGTACTTC | CSARVPTAQETQYF
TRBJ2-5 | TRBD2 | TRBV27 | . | TGTGCCAGCAGTTTCGGGGGGCAAGAGACCCAGTACTTC | CASSFGGQETQYF
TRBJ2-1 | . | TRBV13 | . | TGTGCCAGCAGCTTAGGTCGTGGATCGGGAGAGCAGTTCTTC | CASSLGRGSGEQFF
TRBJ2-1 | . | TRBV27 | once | TGTGCCAGCAGTCCCCCGCCAGGGGGGGGATCCTACAATGAGCAGTTCTTC | CASSPPPGGGSYNEQFF
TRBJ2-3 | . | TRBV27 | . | TGTGCCAGCAGTGAAGGAACAAATACGCAGTATTTT | CASSEGTNTQYF
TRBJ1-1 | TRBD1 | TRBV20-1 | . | TGCAGTGCTAGAGTGGTACAGGGGGTAGGCACTGAAGCTTTCTTT | CSARVVQGVGTEAFF
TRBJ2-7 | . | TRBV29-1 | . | TGCAGCGTTGAAGATAGCGGATCCTACGAGCAGTACTTC | CSVEDSGSYEQYF
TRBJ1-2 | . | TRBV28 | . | TGTGCCAGCAGTTTTGCTGGTTTACTTAGGGGCTACACCTTC | CASSFAGLLRGYTF
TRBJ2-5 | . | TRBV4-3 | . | TGCGCCAGCAGCCAAGGCGACAGGAGAAAAGAGACCCAGTACTTC | CASSQGDRRKETQYF
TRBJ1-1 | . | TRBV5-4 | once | TGTGCCAGCAGCTTGGAGGCAGAAAACACTGAAGCTTTCTTT | CASSLEAENTEAFF
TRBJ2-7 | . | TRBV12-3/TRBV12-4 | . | TGTGCCAGCAGTTTGACACCTGGCGAGCAGTACTTC | CASSLTPGEQYF
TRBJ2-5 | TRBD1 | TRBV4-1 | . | TGCGCCAGCAGCTCACCACAGACAGGGGAAGGGGAGACCCAGTACTTC | CASSSPQTGEGETQYF
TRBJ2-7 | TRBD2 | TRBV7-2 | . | TGTGCCAGCAGCTCAGCCATAGCGGGAGAGCAGTACTTC | CASSSAIAGEQYF
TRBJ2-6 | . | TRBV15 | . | TGTGCCACCAGCAGACCGACGGTCTCTGGGGCCAACGTCCTGACTTTC | CATSRPTVSGANVLTF
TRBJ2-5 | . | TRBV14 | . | TGTGCCAGCAGCCGAGGGCTACAAGAGACCCAGTACTTC | CASSRGLQETQYF
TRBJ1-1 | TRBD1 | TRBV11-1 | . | TGTGCCAGCAGCTTACGCAGGGGGCATCGTGTTAACACTGAAGCTTTCTTT | CASSLRRGHRVNTEAFF
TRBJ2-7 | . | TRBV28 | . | TGTGCCAGCAGTCCTGATATGTACGAGCAGTACTTC | CASSPDMYEQYF
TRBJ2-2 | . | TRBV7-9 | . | TGTGCCAGCGGGGCCTCGAACACCGGGGAGCTGTTTTTT | CASGASNTGELFF
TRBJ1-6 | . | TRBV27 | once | TGTGCCAGCAGTTTCTCACGGGGTGGGAGTTCACCCCTCCACTTT | CASSFSRGGSSPLHF
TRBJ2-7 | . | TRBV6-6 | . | TGTGCCAGCAGTTATGGCTCCAGGTACGAGCAGTACTTC | CASSYGSRYEQYF
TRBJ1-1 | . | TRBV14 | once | TGTGCCAGCAGCCAAGGTTGGACGGCCGACACTGAAGCTTTCTTT | CASSQGWTADTEAFF
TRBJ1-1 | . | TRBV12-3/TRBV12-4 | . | TGTGCCAGCAGTTTTTTCGGATCCAACACTGAAGCTTTCTTT | CASSFFGSNTEAFF
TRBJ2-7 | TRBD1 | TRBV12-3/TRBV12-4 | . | TGTGCCAGCAGAACCGGGACAGGGTATGACGAGCAGTACTTC | CASRTGTGYDEQYF
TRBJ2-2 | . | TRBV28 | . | TGTGCCAGCAGTTTATACTGGACTACTGGGGAGCTGTTTTTT | CASSLYWTTGELFF
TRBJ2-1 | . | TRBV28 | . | TGTGCCAGCAGTCTTCCGACCGAGCAGTTCTTC | CASSLPTEQFF
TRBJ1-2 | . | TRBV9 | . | TGTGCCAGCAGCGTAGCGATCGACACCCCAACAGATGGCTACACCTTC | CASSVAIDTPTDGYTF
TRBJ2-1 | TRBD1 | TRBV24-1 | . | TGTGCCACGGAGCGACAGGGGACTTACAATGAGCAGTTCTTC | CATERQGTYNEQFF
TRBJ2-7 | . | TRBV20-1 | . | TGCAGTGCTAGAGATAGGGCTAGCGTAGGTTACGAGCAGTACTTC | CSARDRASVGYEQYF
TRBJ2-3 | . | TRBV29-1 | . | TGCAGCGTGAGGGGGGGGAGCACAGATACGCAGTATTTT | CSVRGGSTDTQYF
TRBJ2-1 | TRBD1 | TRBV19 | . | TGTGCCAGTGCGACAGGGTCCTCCTACAATGAGCAGTTCTTC | CASATGSSYNEQFF
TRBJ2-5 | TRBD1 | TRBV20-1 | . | TGCAGTGCTAGGTCCGACAGGGACCAAGAGACCCAGTACTTC | CSARSDRDQETQYF
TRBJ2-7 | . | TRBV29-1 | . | TGCAGCGTTGTTGAGGGGCTCTACGAGCAGTACTTC | CSVVEGLYEQYF
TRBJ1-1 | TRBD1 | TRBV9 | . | TGTGCCAGCAGCGTAACAGGGGGACACACTGAAGCTTTCTTT | CASSVTGGHTEAFF
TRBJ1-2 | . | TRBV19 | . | TGTGCCAGTAGTATCTCTGTGGAAACGGGCTACACCTTC | CASSISVETGYTF
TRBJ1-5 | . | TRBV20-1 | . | TGCAGTGGAGCTGGGGTGGATCAGCCCCAGCATTTT | CSGAGVDQPQHF
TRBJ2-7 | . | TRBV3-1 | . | TGTGCCAGCAGCCGCGCATCGTACGAGCAGTACTTC | CASSRASYEQYF
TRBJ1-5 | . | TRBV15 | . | TGTGCCACCAGCCAAGAGGGTAGGTCCGCGGGGCCCCAGCATTTT | CATSQEGRSAGPQHF
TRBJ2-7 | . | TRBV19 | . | TGTGCCAGTAGTATGGGGCCCGGCGGGGACGAGCAGTACTTC | CASSMGPGGDEQYF
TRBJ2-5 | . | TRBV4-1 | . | TGCGCCAGCAGCCATCCTATTGATGCAGAGACCCAGTACTTC | CASSHPIDAETQYF
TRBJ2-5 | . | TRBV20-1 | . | TGCAGTGCTAGACCCCTCGGAGCAGCACTACAAGAGACCCAGTACTTC | CSARPLGAALQETQYF
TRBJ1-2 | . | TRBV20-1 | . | TGCAGTGCTAGATCCTTGGCAGAGGAGCTTAACTATGGCTACACCTTC | CSARSLAEELNYGYTF
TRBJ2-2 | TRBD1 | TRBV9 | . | TGTGCCAGCAGCTGGGACAGGGAAACCGGGGAGCTGTTTTTT | CASSWDRETGELFF
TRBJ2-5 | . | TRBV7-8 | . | TGTGCCAGCAGCTTGTTGGGCGGGGTCCAAGAGACCCAGTACTTC | CASSLLGGVQETQYF
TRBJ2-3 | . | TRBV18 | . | TGTGCCAGCTCACCCGAGGACTACCTCACAGATACGCAGTATTTT | CASSPEDYLTDTQYF
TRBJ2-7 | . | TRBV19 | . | TGTGCCAGTAGTAGGAGCGGTTACGAGCAGTACTTC | CASSRSGYEQYF
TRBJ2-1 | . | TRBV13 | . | TGTGCCAGCTTGGAGACTCCCTACAATGAGCAGTTCTTC | CASLETPYNEQFF
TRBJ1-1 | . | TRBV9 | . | TGTGCCAGCAGCGCCTCTACGGATCAGAACACTGAAGCTTTCTTT | CASSASTDQNTEAFF
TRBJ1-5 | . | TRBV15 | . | TGTGCCACCGGCGGGGTTATGGGCAATCAGCCCCAGCATTTT | CATGGVMGNQPQHF
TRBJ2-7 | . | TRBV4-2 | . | TGTGCCAGCAGCCAAGATTATCTCTCCTACGAGCAGTACTTC | CASSQDYLSYEQYF
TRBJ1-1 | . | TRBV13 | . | TGTGCCAGCAGCCCCCTGCGGAACACTGAAGCTTTCTTT | CASSPLRNTEAFF
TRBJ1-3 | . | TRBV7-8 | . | TGTGCCAGCAGCCGAAATCGCGGAAACACCATATATTTT | CASSRNRGNTIYF
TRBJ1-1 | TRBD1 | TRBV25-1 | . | TGTGCCAGCAGTGCCAGACAGGGGAACACTGAAGCTTTCTTT | CASSARQGNTEAFF